The T cell receptor (beta chain) described here comes from a study of cytomegalovirus exposure and HLA in healthy donors. Among the donors, all were healthy bone marrow donors. Donors showed nominal health when sampled, although they likely had unrecorded immune exposures. This clone was seen a handful of times. PCR employed 60 Vbeta and 13 Jbeta primers. Profiled with immunoSEQ multiplex PCR; TCRdb holds only in-frame clones, not every one. The sample lists around 180,000 clones, around 68% occurring once. The specimen sequenced was PBMCs. The receptor was isolated from a girl aged 10-17 years in good health and CMV-seronegative.

Written as DNA, the CDR3 is TGTGCCAGCAGCTCATTCTACGAGCAGTACTTC. It codes for CASSSFYEQYF. The chain couples TRBV5-4 to TRBJ2-7; D is uncertain. The germline V gene encodes CDR1 SGHNT and CDR2 YYREEE (reference sequence). V was clipped by 3 bases and J by 3 bases, with 4 bases between them. The CDR3 spans 11 residues.